The 18 T cell receptor beta chains reported below all come from one sample, sequenced in a study of molecular identifiers for immune sequencing clone quantification. TCRdb reanalysed the PCR reads using MiXCR and keeps one entry per CDR3 protein. The sample has roughly 320,000 distinct CDR3 sequences; under 25% are singletons. The sample consisted of naive CD8+ T cells from blood, with Jurkat cell RNA spiked in. The subset here: FACS-sorted CD8+CD4-CCR7+CD45RA+ naive T cells. The receptor set was obtained from a human donor in good health. Some libraries in this study had Jurkat cell RNA spiked in.

The J gene is TRBJ2-7, the V gene TRBV20-1; the match to TRBD2 covers 10 bases. With 5 bases clipped from V and 5 bases from J, the junction kept 15 bases outside the gene matches. The CDR3 has 16 amino acids. CDR1 is DFQATT and CDR2 is SNEGSKA in the germline V gene (reference sequence). The CDR3 coding sequence is TGCAGTGCTCCGTTAGAGTTCGCTAGCGGGAGCGACGAGCAGTACTTC. Its translation is CSAPLEFASGSDEQYF.

The sample holds many counts of this clonotype. The rearrangement links TRBV2 to TRBJ1-1; D is unclear. Trimming left V 4 bases short and J 6 bases short, with 15 bases between. Germline V gene data show CDR1 as SNHLY and CDR2 as FYNNEI. This CDR3 has 14 residues. The CDR3 coding sequence is TGTGCCAGCAGTGGGCCCGGGGAGGTCCCTGAAGCTTTCTTT. Translated, it gives CASSGPGEVPEAFF.

There are many counts of this clonotype. The DNA for the CDR3 is TGTGCCAGCAGCCCCCAGCGCGGGGGCTACGAGCAGTACTTC. It specifies CASSPQRGGYEQYF. The rearrangement joins TRBV28 to TRBJ2-7, with TRBD2 matching 7 bases. V lost 6 bases to trimming and J lost 3 bases; unmatched junction nucleotides: 8. The CDR3 is 14 amino acids. Germline CDR1 and CDR2: MDHEN and SYDVKM.

This chain links TRBV7-9 with TRBJ2-1; 10 bases match TRBD2. Germline trimming cut 4 bases from V and 4 bases from J; bases unmatched to any gene: 10. CDR1 and CDR2 (germline): SEHNR, FQNEAQ (reference sequence). CDR3 size: 17 residues. CDR3 in DNA: TGTGCCAGCAGCTCTTCCCTCCTAGCGGGGGCGTACAATGAGCAGTTCTTC. Protein product: CASSSSLLAGAYNEQFF.

There are a few counts of this clonotype. With a much larger clone just one base away, this may be a read error. The chain employs TRBV7-2 and TRBJ1-2; D may be TRBD1 (6 bases). Per the germline V gene, CDR1 is SGHTA and CDR2 is FQGNSA. The CDR3 is 15 amino acids. The CDR3: CASGLVQGLVYGYTF. CDR3 DNA sequence: TGTGCCAGCGGCTTAGTACAGGGCTTGGTCTATGGCTACACCTTC. The full variable domain, rest sourced from reference TRBV7-2 and TRBJ1-2, is GAGVSQSPSNKVTEKGKDVELRCDPISGHTALYWYRQSLGQGLEFLIYFQGNSAPDKSGLPSDRFSAERTGGSVSTLTIQRTQQEDSAVYLCASGLVQGLVYGYTFGSGTRLTVV.

On this clonotype itself: This clone may be a read error of a much larger clone one base away. This chain links TRBV5-3 with TRBJ2-3; D gene unclear. The DNA end is a closer match to TRBJ1-5, so the J assignment may be wrong. TRBV5-3 is marked as an open reading frame, function uncertain. The CDR3 spans 15 residues. For the CDR3, the DNA is TGTGCCAGCGCGAGCGTGGGCGGCCCCACAGATACGCAGCATTTT. It yields the protein CASASVGGPTDTQHF.

This clonotype has a handful of counts. The genes are TRBV13 and TRBJ2-3; TRBD1 might be the D (6 bases). V lost 5 bases and J lost 5, with 17 bases in between. From germline, CDR1 is PRHDT and CDR2 FYEKMQ (reference sequence). This CDR3 has 15 residues. CDR3 sequence reads: CASSPVMGAGDTQYF. The CDR3 nucleotides read TGTGCCAGCAGCCCAGTGATGGGGGCGGGAGATACGCAGTATTTT.

Concerning this clonotype itself: At one of its ends the junction is not consistent with the germline gene, which may arise from a read error. The CDR3 nucleotides read TGCACCAGCAGCCCCGGGACAGGGGGACGGGAGCAGTACTTC. Protein product: CTSSPGTGGREQYF. The chain combines TRBV4-3 with TRBJ2-7, with 11 bases that match TRBD1. The CDR3 length is 14 residues. Germline-derived CDR1 and CDR2 are LGHNA and YSLEER.

Ten or more counts support this clonotype. J is TRBJ1-1 and V is TRBV5-1; D is unresolved. This CDR3 has 13 residues. V was cut by 0 bases and J by 6 bases, with 9 bases left in between. The germline V gene encodes CDR1 SGHRS and CDR2 YFSETQ. CDR3 sequence: CASSLGGAAEAFF. The CDR3 DNA sequence: TGCGCCAGCAGCTTGGGAGGAGCGGCTGAAGCTTTCTTT.

The sample holds a few counts of this clonotype. In DNA form, the CDR3 reads TGTGCCAGCAGCCTAGGGGGACAGGGGGCTAGGGAGCAGTACTTC. It encodes CASSLGGQGAREQYF. The chain employs TRBV27 and TRBJ2-7, with 12 nucleotides matching TRBD1. CDR1 is MNHEY and CDR2 is SMNVEV in the germline V gene (reference sequence). The CDR3 runs 15 residues. The V and J ends lost 6 bases and 7 bases, in that order; junction bases with no gene match: 10.

This chain links TRBV7-8 with TRBJ1-4; D is unclear. Germline CDR1 and CDR2: SGHVS and FQNEAQ. The CDR3 totals 13 residues. V was shortened by 1 base and J by 7 bases, with 7 bases between the two germline ends. The CDR3 loop reads CASSLVSTEKLFF. The CDR3 bases are TGTGCCAGCAGCTTAGTCAGCACTGAAAAACTGTTTTTT.

A word on this clonotype: A much larger clone differs by one base, so this may be a read error. V gene TRBV4-1 combines with J gene TRBJ2-3; TRBD2 matches 10 bases. Looked up from germline, CDR1 is MGHRA and CDR2 is YSYEKL. The CDR3 sequence is 17 residues long. The CDR3 is CASSQGTSGELTATQYF. The CDR3 region has the DNA TGCGCCAGCAGCCAAGGGACTAGCGGAGAGCTCACAGCTACGCAGTATTTT.

This chain joins TRBV7-9 and TRBJ2-7, with 11 bases matching TRBD1. The CDR3 runs 13 residues. Germline-derived CDR1 and CDR2 are SEHNR and FQNEAQ (reference sequence). V lost 4 bases and J lost 6; bases outside the gene matches: 2. The CDR3: CASSWGQGVEQYF. The CDR3 DNA follows: TGTGCCAGCAGCTGGGGACAGGGGGTCGAGCAGTACTTC.

V gene TRBV19 combines with J gene TRBJ2-7; D possibly uses TRBD1 or TRBD2 (5 bases each). V gave up 5 bases and J gave up 2 bases, with 16 bases separating them. Germline V gene sequence: CDR1 LNHDA, CDR2 SQIVND (reference sequence). This CDR3 has 15 amino acids. The CDR3 loop is CASSVSGTETYEQYF. In nucleotides, the CDR3 is TGTGCCAGTAGTGTCTCCGGGACGGAAACCTACGAGCAGTACTTC.

This clonotype has only one observation. It may be a read error: a sequence one base away is much more abundant. The gene calls are TRBV5-3 and TRBJ2-7; 8 bases match TRBD1. TRBV5-3 is flagged as an ORF with uncertain function. This CDR3 spans 15 amino acids. The CDR3 DNA sequence: TGTGCCAGCAGCTTGTCCGACAGGGGCACCTGCGAGCAGTACTTC. Protein: CASSLSDRGTCEQYF.

This clonotype was observed at least ten times. This chain links TRBV5-6 with TRBJ2-1, with D tentatively TRBD1 or TRBD2 (5 bases each). V was trimmed by 3 bases and J by 4 bases, leaving 11 bases between them. This CDR3 is built from 14 residues. Germline CDR1 reads SGHDT; CDR2 reads YYEEEE. The CDR3 DNA follows: TGTGCCAGCAGCTCAGGGACGGAGTACAATGAGCAGTTCTTC. Protein: CASSSGTEYNEQFF.

The chain employs TRBV12-3 or TRBV12-4 and TRBJ1-3; D unresolved. The CDR3 is made up of 17 amino acids. Trimming left V 2 bases short and J 0 bases short, with 14 bases between. The CDR3 protein is CASSLSLTPYSGNTIYF. DNA of the CDR3: TGTGCCAGCAGTTTAAGTTTAACACCCTACTCTGGAAACACCATATATTTT.

This clonotype has more than one count but fewer than ten. The rearrangement links TRBV28 to TRBJ2-3; D uncertain. The CDR3 sequence is 14 residues long. The V end lost 6 bases, the J end lost 1 base, and 11 bases lay between the germline ends. Germline values: CDR1 MDHEN, CDR2 SYDVKM. CDR3 sequence (DNA): TGTGCCAGCAGCCCGCCCGCGGGCACAGATACGCAGTATTTT. Its protein is CASSPPAGTDTQYF.